Described below is a single TCR beta chain sequence and its context. The table came from immunoSEQ multiplex PCR; TCRdb's copy has only in-frame clones and leaves some out. The top ten hold just over 2.5% of the sample, which has about 59,000 clones, roughly 94% seen once. This specimen belongs to a study of T cell changes during pregnancy in multiple sclerosis. V lost 1 base to trimming and J lost 8 bases, with 9 bases between them. Germline V gene data show CDR1 as SGHAT and CDR2 as FQNNGV. The CDR3 is 13 residues long. The chain combines TRBV11-2 with TRBJ2-1; D not resolved. This TCR derives from a female donor with multiple sclerosis, enrolled in a pregnancy study. The source material was CD8+ T cells from peripheral blood mononuclear cells, sampled after pregnancy. In DNA form, the CDR3 reads TGTGCCAGCAGCTTAGGAGCGTTCTATGAGCAGTTCTTC. This codes for CASSLGAFYEQFF.